The T cell receptor beta chain described here comes from a study of blood T cell repertoires in COVID-19. For the study at large: Nucleic acid was either cDNA or gDNA, and it came from T cells, B-cell-depleted T cells, or PBMCs.

Clones were sequenced by immunoSEQ multiplex PCR, and TCRdb holds only the in-frame ones, with some missing. This table has some 220,000 clones, around four fifths appearing once. The CDR3 sequence is 15 residues long. Germline CDR1 SEHNR, CDR2 FQNEAQ (reference sequence). V was shortened by 3 bases and J by 1 base, with 12 bases between the two germline ends. Sequencing was performed on peripheral blood. The chain is built from TRBV7-9 and TRBJ1-2; D is possibly TRBD1 (5 bases). This sequence originates from a woman in her sixties or seventies who had recovered from COVID-19. The CDR3 here is CASSLGDYYNYGYTF. In DNA, the CDR3 is TGTGCCAGCAGCTTGGGGGACTACTATAACTATGGCTACACCTTC.